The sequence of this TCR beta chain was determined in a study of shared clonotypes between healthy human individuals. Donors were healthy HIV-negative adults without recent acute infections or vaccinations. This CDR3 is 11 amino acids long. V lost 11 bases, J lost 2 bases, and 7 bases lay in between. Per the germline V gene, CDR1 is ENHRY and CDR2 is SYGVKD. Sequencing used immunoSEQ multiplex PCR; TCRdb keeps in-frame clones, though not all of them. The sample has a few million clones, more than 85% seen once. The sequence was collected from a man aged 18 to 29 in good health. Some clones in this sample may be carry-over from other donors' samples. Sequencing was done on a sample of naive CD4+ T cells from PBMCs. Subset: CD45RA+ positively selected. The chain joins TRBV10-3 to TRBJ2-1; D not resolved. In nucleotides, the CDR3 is TGTGCCGTCGGACCCTACAATGAGCAGTTCTTC. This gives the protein CAVGPYNEQFF.